The sequence of this T cell receptor beta chain was determined in a study of cytomegalovirus exposure and HLA in healthy donors. Study-level information: The roughly 120 validation repertoires were reported in a later analysis to have been generated on the same platform as the 500 to 700 first-cohort repertoires.

The germline V gene encodes CDR1 LNHDA and CDR2 SQIVND (reference sequence). The CDR3 has 12 amino acids. V lost 9 bases and J lost 4, with 10 bases in between. TCRdb's table, derived via immunoSEQ multiplex PCR, lists solely in-frame clones and lacks some. The data hold roughly 65,000 clones, with around 95% observed a single time. The study's findings and limits: Investigators reported 164 TCR beta chains as tied to cytomegalovirus.

About this clone: As yet, its antigen is unknown.

The chain has TRBV19 and TRBJ1-5, with TRBD1 as a possible D gene (6 bases). This receptor was taken from a man younger than 30 in good health and CMV-seropositive. Sequences were obtained from PBMCs. CDR3 DNA sequence: TGTGCCAGCAGGGGACCGAATCAGCCCCAGCATTTT. Its translation is CASRGPNQPQHF.